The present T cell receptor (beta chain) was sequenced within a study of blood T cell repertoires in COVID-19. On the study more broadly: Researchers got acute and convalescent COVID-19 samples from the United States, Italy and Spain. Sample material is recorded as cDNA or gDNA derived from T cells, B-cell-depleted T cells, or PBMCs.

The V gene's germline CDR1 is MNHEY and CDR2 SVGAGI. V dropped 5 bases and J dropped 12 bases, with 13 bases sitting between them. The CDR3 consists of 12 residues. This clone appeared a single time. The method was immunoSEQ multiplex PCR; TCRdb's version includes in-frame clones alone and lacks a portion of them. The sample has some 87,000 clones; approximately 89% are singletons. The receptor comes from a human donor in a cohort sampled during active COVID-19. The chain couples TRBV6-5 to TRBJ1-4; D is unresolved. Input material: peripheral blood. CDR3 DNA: TGTGCCAGCAGTAACGGGAGGGTCGAACTGTTTTTT. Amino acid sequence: CASSNGRVELFF.